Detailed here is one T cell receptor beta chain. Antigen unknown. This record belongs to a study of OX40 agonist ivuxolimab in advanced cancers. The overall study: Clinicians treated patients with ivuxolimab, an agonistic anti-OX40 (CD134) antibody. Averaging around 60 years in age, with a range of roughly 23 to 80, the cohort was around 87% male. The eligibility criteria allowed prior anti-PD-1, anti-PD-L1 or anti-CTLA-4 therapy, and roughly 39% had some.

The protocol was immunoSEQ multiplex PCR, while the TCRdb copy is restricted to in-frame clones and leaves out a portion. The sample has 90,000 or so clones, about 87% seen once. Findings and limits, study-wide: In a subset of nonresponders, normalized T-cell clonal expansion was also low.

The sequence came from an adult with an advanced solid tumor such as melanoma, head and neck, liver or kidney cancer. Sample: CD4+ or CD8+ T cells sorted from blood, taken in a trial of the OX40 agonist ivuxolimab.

The CDR3 DNA reads as TGCGCCAGCAGAGAGGACAGTCCACCCTACGAGCAGTACTTC. Translating gives CASREDSPPYEQYF. The V gene is TRBV10-2, the J gene TRBJ2-7, with a tentative D call TRBD1 (6 bases). CDR1 WSHSY and CDR2 SAAADI come from the germline V gene. The CDR3 has 14 residues. V lost 6 bases, J lost 2 bases, and 14 bases lay in between.